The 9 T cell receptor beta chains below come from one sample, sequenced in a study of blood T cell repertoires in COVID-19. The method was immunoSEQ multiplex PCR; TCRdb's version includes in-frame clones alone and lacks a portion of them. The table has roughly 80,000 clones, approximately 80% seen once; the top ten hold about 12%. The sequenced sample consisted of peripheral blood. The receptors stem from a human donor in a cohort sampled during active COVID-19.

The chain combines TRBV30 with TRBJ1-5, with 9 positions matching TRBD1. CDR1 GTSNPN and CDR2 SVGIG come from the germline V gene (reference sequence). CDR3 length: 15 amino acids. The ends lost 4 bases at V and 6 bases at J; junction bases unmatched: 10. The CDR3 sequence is CAWTQKTGGGQPQHF. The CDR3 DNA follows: TGTGCCTGGACCCAAAAAACAGGGGGCGGTCAGCCCCAGCATTTT.

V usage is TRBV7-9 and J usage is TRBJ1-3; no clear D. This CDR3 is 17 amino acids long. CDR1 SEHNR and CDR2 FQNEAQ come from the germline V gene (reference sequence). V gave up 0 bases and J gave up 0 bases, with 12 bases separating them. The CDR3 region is CASSLAPGTSSGNTIYF. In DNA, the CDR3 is TGTGCCAGCAGCTTAGCCCCCGGCACTAGCTCTGGAAACACCATATATTTT.

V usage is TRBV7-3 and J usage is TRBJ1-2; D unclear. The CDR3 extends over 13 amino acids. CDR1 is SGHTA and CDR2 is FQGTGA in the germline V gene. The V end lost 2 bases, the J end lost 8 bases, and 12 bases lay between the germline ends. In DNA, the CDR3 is TGTGCCAGCAGCTTAGAGACGGGGTTAGGCTACACCTTC. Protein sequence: CASSLETGLGYTF.

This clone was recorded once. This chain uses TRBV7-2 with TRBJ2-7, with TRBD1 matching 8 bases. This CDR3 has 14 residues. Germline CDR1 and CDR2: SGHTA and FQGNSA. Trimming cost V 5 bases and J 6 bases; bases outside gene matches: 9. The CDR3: CASSPRSTGGEQYF. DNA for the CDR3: TGTGCCAGCAGCCCCCGAAGCACAGGGGGCGAGCAGTACTTC.

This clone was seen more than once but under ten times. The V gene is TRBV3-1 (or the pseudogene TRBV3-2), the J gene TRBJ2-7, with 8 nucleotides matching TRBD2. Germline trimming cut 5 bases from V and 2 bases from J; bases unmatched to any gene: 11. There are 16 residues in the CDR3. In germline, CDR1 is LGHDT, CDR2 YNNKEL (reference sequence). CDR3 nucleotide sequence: TGTGCCAGCAGCTCTCAGGCCCAGCGGGGGACCTACGAGCAGTACTTC. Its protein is CASSSQAQRGTYEQYF.

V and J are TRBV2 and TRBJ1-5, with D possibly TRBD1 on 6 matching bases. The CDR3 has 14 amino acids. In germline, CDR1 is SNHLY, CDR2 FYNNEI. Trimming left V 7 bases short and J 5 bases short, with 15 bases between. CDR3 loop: CASNEKDRDQPQHF. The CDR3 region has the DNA TGTGCCAGCAATGAGAAGGACAGAGATCAGCCCCAGCATTTT.

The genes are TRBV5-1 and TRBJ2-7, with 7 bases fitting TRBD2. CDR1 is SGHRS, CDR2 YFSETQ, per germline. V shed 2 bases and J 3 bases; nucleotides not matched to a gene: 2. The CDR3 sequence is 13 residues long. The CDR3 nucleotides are TGCGCCAGCAGCTTTACGGGGGGCTACGAGCAGTACTTC. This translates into CASSFTGGYEQYF.

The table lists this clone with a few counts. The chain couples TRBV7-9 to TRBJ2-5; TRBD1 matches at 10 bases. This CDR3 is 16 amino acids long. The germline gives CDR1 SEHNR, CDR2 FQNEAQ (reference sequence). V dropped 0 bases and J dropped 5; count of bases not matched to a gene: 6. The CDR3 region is CASSLARDRGRETQYF. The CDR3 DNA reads TGTGCCAGCAGCTTAGCAAGGGACAGGGGAAGGGAGACCCAGTACTTC.

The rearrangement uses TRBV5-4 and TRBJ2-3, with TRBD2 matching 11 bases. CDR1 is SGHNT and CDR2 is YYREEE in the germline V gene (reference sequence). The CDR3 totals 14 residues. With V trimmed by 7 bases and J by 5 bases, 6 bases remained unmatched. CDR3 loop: CASLLAGERDTQYF. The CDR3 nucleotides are TGTGCCAGCTTACTAGCGGGAGAAAGAGATACGCAGTATTTT.